The present entry profiles one TCR beta chain with its context. Its antigen is not known. CDR1 is MNHEY, CDR2 SVGAGI, per germline. V lost 4 bases and J lost 2, with 13 bases in between. The CDR3 sequence is 15 residues long. Sample-barcoded 5' priming and a J-beta primer mix drove a second PCR of 7 to 11 cycles. Each of the cDNA molecules was tagged by a template-switch adaptor with 12 random nucleotides. TCRdb reanalysed the 5' RACE reads using MiXCR and keeps one entry per CDR3 protein. The table records about 2 million distinct CDR3 sequences, just under 50% of them present only once. The source of the sample is a study of blood T cells in healthy people across ages. Study findings and constraints: Measured against age, TCR beta diversity per million T cells decreased in a roughly linear manner.

The specimen was blood. The sequence was collected from a woman aged 40 to 49 in good health. J is TRBJ2-3 and V is TRBV6-5; D unclear. The CDR3 sequence: CASSLASTYTDTQYF. The CDR3 DNA sequence: TGTGCCAGCAGTTTGGCCTCCACATACACAGATACGCAGTATTTT.